This TCR beta chain was captured by sequencing in a study of shared clonotypes between healthy human individuals. As concerns this clone: Its specificity is not known.

Findings and caveats of the study: What limited the represented genetic and exposure-history diversity was the small number of donors.

What was sequenced on ten immunoSEQ deep assay plates was unsorted PBMC DNA. TCRdb keeps only in-frame clones here, not all; method: immunoSEQ multiplex PCR. The sample holds some 450,000 clones, approximately 71% seen once. CDR1 is SGDLS, CDR2 YYNGEE, per germline. The CDR3 has 15 residues. Trimming took off 6 bases at V and 1 base at J, with 15 bases between the two ends. This receptor was taken from a middle-aged woman in good health. Some clones in this sample may be carry-over from other donors' samples. The sequenced material came from PBMCs. V is TRBV9 and J is TRBJ2-3; weak D call: TRBD2 (6 bases). CDR3: CASKVQPGGTDTQYF. CDR3 nucleotide sequence: TGTGCCAGCAAAGTCCAGCCGGGAGGCACAGATACGCAGTATTTT. The full variable domain, completed using reference TRBV9 and TRBJ2-3, is DSGVTQTPKHLITATGQRVTLRCSPRSGDLSVYWYQQSLDQGLQFLIQYYNGEERAKGNILERFSAQQFPDLHSELNLSSLELGDSALYFCASKVQPGGTDTQYFGPGTRLTVL.